This TCR beta chain was sequenced in a study of T-cell memory formation after mild COVID-19. This clonotype was seen ten or more times. Its specificity is unknown. Whole-study findings and limits: Some clones that responded turned up in pre-infection memory, which suggests that cross-reactive memory joined in. Contracting CD4+ clones were located mainly in CM and EM, and CD8+ clones in EMRA. Clones shrinking from day 15 to 85 showed even CD4/CD8 mixes; later expanders tilted CD4+.

Constant-segment primers served in 5'RACE that generated TCR alpha and TCR beta cDNA libraries bearing sample barcodes and UMIs. TCRdb reprocessed the 5' RACE reads via MiXCR and lists one record per CDR3 protein. In the table there are around 34,000 distinct CDR3 sequences, 7.7% of which are singletons. The sequence was collected from a man between 18 and 29 years old who had mild COVID-19 (a few samples of this study predate the infection). Cell type and time point are not known. Sequencing input: PBMCs or a T cell subset sorted from them (not recorded which).

This chain's CDR3 is CSVQLDLADTQYF. The DNA of the CDR3 is TGCAGCGTACAACTAGATCTGGCAGATACGCAGTATTTT. The chain carries TRBV29-1 and TRBJ2-3; D is perhaps TRBD2 (5 bases). Trimming left V 6 bases short and J 4 bases short, with 14 bases between. The CDR3 has 13 amino acids. The germline gives CDR1 SQVTM, CDR2 ANQGSEA.